Described below is a single TCR beta chain sequence and its context. TCR beta CDR3 regions were amplified from RNA. The primer set for the first-round RT-PCR of the TCR CDR3 was HTBI. TCRdb called the multiplex PCR reads again in MiXCR, with one record for every CDR3 protein. The sample consists of 700,000 to 850,000 distinct CDR3 sequences, 35% of them appearing once. These data belong to a study of T cells in Graves' hyperthyroidism and ophthalmopathy. Graves' hyperthyroidism was deemed stable given no ophthalmopathy progression within 18 months. Disease duration under 2 months; hyperthyroidism patients were aged 18 to 65. The germline V gene encodes CDR1 DFQATT and CDR2 SNEGSKA (reference sequence). CDR3 length: 15 residues. V was trimmed by 3 bases and J by 1 base, leaving 16 bases between them.

This TCR was sampled from a woman between 40 and 50 years old with Graves' hyperthyroidism. The J gene is TRBJ2-7, the V gene TRBV20-1, with D tentatively TRBD1 (5 bases). The material sequenced was blood. The DNA for the CDR3 is TGCAGTGCTAGTCTAGACAGTTCGCCGTCCTACGAGCAGTACTTC. This codes for CSASLDSSPSYEQYF.